This record concerns one T cell receptor (beta chain) sequence. Its target is not known. This entry comes from a study of Graves' ophthalmopathy and Graves' hyperthyroidism. The CDR3 runs 13 residues. J was trimmed by 7 bases and V by 4 bases; bases with no gene match: 4. Germline V gene lookup returns CDR1 LNHNV and CDR2 YYDKDF (reference sequence). In this cohort, patients with other autoimmune diseases, uncontrolled infections, pregnancy or lactation were excluded. The authors amplified TCR beta CDR3 regions from RNA transcripts. An initial RT-PCR round employing HTBI primers preceded a second-round multiplex PCR. TCRdb itself ran the multiplex PCR reads through MiXCR, one entry per CDR3 protein. The data show roughly 350,000 distinct CDR3 sequences, about a sixth seen once. General study results and limits: Both an approximately 68% sensitivity and an approximately 76% specificity characterized the model's predictions of ophthalmopathy progression. A model built from 13 signatures distinguished ophthalmopathy from stable hyperthyroidism with approximately 89% sensitivity and 81.08% specificity.

The sequenced sample was peripheral blood. J is TRBJ2-1 and V is TRBV15; 7 positions agree with TRBD1. The sequence derives from an adult woman with stable Graves' hyperthyroidism. DNA for the CDR3: TGTGCCACCAGCAATAAACAGGGGAATGAGCAGTTCTTC. This sequence encodes CATSNKQGNEQFF.